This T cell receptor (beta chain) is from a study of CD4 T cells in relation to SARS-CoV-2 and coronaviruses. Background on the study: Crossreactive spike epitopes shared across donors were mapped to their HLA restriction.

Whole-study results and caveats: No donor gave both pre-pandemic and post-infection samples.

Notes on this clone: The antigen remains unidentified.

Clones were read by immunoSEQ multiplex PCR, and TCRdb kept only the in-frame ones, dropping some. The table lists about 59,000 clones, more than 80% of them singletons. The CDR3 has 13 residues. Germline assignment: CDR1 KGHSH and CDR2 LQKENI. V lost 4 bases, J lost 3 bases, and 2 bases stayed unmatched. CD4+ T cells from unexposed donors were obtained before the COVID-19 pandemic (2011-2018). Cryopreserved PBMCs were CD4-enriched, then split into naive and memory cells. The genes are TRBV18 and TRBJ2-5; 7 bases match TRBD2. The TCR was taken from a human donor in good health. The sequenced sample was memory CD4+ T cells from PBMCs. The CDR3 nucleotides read TGTGCCAGCTCACGCGGACTAGAAGAGACCCAGTACTTC. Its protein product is CASSRGLEETQYF.